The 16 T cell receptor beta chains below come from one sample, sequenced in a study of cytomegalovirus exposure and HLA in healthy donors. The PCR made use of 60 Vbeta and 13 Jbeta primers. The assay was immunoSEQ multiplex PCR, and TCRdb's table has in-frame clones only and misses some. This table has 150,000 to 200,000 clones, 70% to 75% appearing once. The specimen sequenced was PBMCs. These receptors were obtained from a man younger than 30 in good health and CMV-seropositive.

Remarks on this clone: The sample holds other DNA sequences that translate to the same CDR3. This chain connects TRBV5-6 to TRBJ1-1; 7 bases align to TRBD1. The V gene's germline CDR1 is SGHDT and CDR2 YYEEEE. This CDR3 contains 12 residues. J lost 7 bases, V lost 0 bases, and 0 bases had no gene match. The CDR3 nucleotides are TGTGCCAGCAGCTTGGGACAGGGTGAAGCTTTCTTT. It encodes CASSLGQGEAFF. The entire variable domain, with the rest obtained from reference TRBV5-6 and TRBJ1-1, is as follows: DAGVTQSPTHLIKTRGQQVTLRCSPKSGHDTVSWYQQALGQGPQFIFQYYEEEERQRGNFPDRFSGHQFPNYSSELNVNALLLGDSALYLCASSLGQGEAFFGQGTRLTVV.

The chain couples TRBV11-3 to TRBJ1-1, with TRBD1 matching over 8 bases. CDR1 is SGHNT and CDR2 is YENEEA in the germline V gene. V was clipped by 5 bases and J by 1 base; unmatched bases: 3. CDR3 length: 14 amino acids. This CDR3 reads CASSRTGRNTEAFF. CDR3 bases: TGTGCCAGCAGCCGGACAGGGAGGAACACTGAAGCTTTCTTT.

The chain's CDR3 is CASRERLTGELFF. CDR3 nucleotides: TGTGCCAGCAGAGAAAGACTCACCGGGGAGCTGTTTTTT. J is TRBJ2-2 and V is TRBV7-6; D uncertain. The germline gives CDR1 SGHVS, CDR2 FNYEAQ. CDR3 length equals 13 residues. V was clipped by 6 bases and J by 4 bases, with 9 bases between them. Using reference TRBV7-6 and TRBJ2-2 for the parts outside the CDR3, the full variable domain is GAGVSQSPRYKVTKRGQDVALRCDPISGHVSLYWYRQALGQGPEFLTYFNYEAQQDKSGLPNDRFSAERPEGSISTLTIQRTEQRDSAMYRCASRERLTGELFFGEGSRLTVL.

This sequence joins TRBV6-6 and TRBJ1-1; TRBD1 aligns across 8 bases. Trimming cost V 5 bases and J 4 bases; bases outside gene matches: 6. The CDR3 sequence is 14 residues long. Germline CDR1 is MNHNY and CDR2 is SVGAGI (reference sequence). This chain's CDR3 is CASSETGEGTEAFF. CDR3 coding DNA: TGTGCCAGCAGTGAGACAGGGGAGGGCACTGAAGCTTTCTTT.

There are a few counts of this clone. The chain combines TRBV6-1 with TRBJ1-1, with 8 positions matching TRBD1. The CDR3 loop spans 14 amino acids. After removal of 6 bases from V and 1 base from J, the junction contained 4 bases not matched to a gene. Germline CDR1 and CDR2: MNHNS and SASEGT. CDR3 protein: CASSRQGRNTEAFF. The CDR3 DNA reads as TGTGCCAGCAGCCGACAGGGGCGGAACACTGAAGCTTTCTTT.

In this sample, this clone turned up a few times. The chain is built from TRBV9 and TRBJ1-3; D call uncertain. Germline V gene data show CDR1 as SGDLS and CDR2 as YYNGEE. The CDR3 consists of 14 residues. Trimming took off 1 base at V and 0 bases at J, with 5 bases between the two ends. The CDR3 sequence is CASSVLSSGNTIYF. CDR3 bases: TGTGCCAGCAGCGTACTTTCCTCTGGAAACACCATATATTTT.

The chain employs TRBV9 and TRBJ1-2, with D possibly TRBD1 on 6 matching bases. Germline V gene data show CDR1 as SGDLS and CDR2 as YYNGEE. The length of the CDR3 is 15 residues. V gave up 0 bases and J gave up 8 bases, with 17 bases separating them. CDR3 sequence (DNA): TGTGCCAGCAGCGTAGCAATGGGGGCTCAGGGAGGCTACACCTTC. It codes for CASSVAMGAQGGYTF. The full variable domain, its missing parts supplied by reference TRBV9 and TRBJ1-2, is DSGVTQTPKHLITATGQRVTLRCSPRSGDLSVYWYQQSLDQGLQFLIQYYNGEERAKGNILERFSAQQFPDLHSELNLSSLELGDSALYFCASSVAMGAQGGYTFGSGTRLTVV.

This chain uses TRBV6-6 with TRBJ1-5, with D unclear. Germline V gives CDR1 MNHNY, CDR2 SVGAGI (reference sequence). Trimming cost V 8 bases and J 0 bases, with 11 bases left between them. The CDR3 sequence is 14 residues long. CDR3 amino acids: CASRITASNQPQHF. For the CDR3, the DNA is TGTGCCAGCCGCATTACAGCTAGCAATCAGCCCCAGCATTTT.

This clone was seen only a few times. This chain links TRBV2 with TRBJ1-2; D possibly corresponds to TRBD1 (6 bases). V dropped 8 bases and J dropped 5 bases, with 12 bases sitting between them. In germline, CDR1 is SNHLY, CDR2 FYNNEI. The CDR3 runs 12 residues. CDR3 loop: CASLDQGYGYTF. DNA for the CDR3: TGTGCCAGCCTGGACCAGGGGTATGGCTACACCTTC.

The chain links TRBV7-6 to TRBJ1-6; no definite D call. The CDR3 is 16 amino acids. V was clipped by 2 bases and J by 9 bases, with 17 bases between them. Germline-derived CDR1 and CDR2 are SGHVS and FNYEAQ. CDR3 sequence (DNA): TGTGCCAGCAGCTTAACCCTTTCGGGGTCGGGTTCACCCCTCCACTTT. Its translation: CASSLTLSGSGSPLHF.

The CDR3 here is CASSMPLRTEGQHF. CDR3 in DNA: TGTGCCAGTAGTATGCCCCTCAGGACAGAGGGACAGCATTTT. The chain recombines TRBV19 with TRBJ1-5; weak D call: TRBD1 (6 bases). Germline CDR1 reads LNHDA; CDR2 reads SQIVND (reference sequence). Trimming took off 3 bases at V and 13 bases at J, with 19 bases between the two ends. CDR3 size: 14 residues.

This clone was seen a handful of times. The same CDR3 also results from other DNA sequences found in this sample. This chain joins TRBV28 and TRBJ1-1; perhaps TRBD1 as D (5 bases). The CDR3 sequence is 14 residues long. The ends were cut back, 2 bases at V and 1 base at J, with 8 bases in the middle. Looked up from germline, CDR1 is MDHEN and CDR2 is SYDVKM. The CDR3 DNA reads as TGTGCCAGCAGTTTACTCACAGGGAACACTGAAGCTTTCTTT. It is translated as CASSLLTGNTEAFF.

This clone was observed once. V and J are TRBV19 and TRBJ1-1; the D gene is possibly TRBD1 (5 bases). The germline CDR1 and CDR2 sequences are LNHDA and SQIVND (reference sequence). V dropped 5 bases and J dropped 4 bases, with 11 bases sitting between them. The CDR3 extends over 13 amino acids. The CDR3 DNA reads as TGTGCCAGTAGTGGAGGGGCCAGCACTGAAGCTTTCTTT. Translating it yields CASSGGASTEAFF. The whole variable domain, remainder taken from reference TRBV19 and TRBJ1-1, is DGGITQSPKYLFRKEGQNVTLSCEQNLNHDAMYWYRQDPGQGLRLIYYSQIVNDFQKGDIAEGYSVSREKKESFPLTVTSAQKNPTAFYLCASSGGASTEAFFGQGTRLTVV.

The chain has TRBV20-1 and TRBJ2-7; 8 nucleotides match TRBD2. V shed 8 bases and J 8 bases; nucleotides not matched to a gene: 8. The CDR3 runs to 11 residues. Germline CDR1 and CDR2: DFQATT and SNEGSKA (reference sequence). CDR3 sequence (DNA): TGCAGTCCACTCGGGGGGGCCAAGCAGTACGTC. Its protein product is CSPLGGAKQYV.

The CDR3 nucleotides read TGTGCCAGCAGCCAAGCCATCACAGGGTTGGTAGAGACCCAGTACTTC. Encoded protein: CASSQAITGLVETQYF. This chain joins TRBV14 and TRBJ2-5, with D perhaps matching TRBD1 (6 bases). The V gene lost 1 base and the J gene lost 4 bases, with 16 bases spanning the gap. This CDR3 has 16 amino acids. Germline lookup yields CDR1 SGHDN and CDR2 FVKESK.

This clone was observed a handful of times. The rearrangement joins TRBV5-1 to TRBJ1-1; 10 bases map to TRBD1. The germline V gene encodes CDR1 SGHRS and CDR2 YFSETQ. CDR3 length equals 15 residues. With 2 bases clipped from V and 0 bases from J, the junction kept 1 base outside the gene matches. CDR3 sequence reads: CASSLGTGVNTEAFF. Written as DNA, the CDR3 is TGCGCCAGCAGCTTAGGGACAGGGGTGAACACTGAAGCTTTCTTT.